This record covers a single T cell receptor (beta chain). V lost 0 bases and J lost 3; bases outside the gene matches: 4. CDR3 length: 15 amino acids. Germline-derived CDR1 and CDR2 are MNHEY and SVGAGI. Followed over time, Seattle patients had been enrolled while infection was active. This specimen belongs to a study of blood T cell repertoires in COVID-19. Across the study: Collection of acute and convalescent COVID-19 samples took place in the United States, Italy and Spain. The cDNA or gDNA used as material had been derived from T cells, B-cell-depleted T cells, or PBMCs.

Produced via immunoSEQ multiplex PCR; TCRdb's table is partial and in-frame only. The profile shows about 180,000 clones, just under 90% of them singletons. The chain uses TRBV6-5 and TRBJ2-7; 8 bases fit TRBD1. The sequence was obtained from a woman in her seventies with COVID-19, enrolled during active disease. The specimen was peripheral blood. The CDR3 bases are TGTGCCAGCAGTTACTCGGGCAGGGGGCTCTACGAGCAGTACTTC. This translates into CASSYSGRGLYEQYF.